The next 9 T cell receptor beta chains were all read from a single sample in a study of blood T cells in healthy people across ages. Primers used in a second PCR of about 7 to 12 cycles were a sample-barcoded 5' primer and a J-beta primer mix. TCRdb used MiXCR to reprocess the 5' RACE reads, holding one entry per CDR3 protein. The repertoire holds hundreds of thousands of distinct CDR3 sequences, with about 32% as singletons. Specimen: blood. Receptors originate from a woman older than 75 in good health.

The chain combines TRBV6-2 or TRBV6-3 with TRBJ1-5, with a possible D match to TRBD1 (6 bases). V dropped 0 bases and J dropped 5 bases, with 11 bases sitting between them. Germline assignment: CDR1 MNHEY and CDR2 SVGEGT. This CDR3 has 15 amino acids. Here the CDR3 reads CASSYSGARDQPQHF. CDR3 nucleotides: TGTGCCAGCAGTTACTCGGGGGCTCGGGATCAGCCCCAGCATTTT.

The chain recombines TRBV3-1 with TRBJ2-3, with 9 bases matching TRBD2. The length of the CDR3 is 17 residues. The junction had 11 bases not matched to a gene; V was cut back by 4 bases and J by 3 bases. Germline values: CDR1 LGHDT, CDR2 YNNKEL (reference sequence). CDR3 region: CASSLGVAGGPTDTQYF. Here the CDR3 DNA reads TGTGCCAGCAGCCTCGGGGTGGCGGGGGGGCCTACAGATACGCAGTATTTT.

This clonotype was counted many times. This rearrangement joins TRBV5-1 to TRBJ2-7, with 7 bases aligning to TRBD1. J gave up 1 base and V 4 bases, and 8 bases lay outside the gene matches. CDR3 length equals 15 residues. Germline CDR1 reads SGHRS; CDR2 reads YFSETQ. This chain's CDR3 is CASSPRGGDSYEQYF. CDR3 sequence (DNA): TGCGCCAGCAGCCCAAGAGGGGGCGATTCCTACGAGCAGTACTTC.

J is TRBJ2-7 and V is TRBV30, with 7 bases lining up with TRBD2. The J segment lost 4 bases and the V segment lost 7 bases, leaving 7 bases of the junction unmatched. Germline CDR1 is GTSNPN and CDR2 is SVGIG (reference sequence). This CDR3 comprises 12 residues. The CDR3 nucleotides read TGTGCCTCAGAGCAGGGAGGGTACGAGCAGTACTTC. Residues: CASEQGGYEQYF.

This clonotype was seen repeatedly, ten times or more. This chain uses TRBV7-9 with TRBJ2-3; TRBD2 is a possible D gene (5 bases). This CDR3 is built from 11 residues. The ends were cut back, 5 bases at V and 8 bases at J, with 8 bases in the middle. Germline V gives CDR1 SEHNR, CDR2 FQNEAQ (reference sequence). CDR3 nucleotide sequence: TGTGCCAGCAGCCGGGCGGGTACGCAGTATTTT. Its protein is CASSRAGTQYF.

Ten or more counts support this clonotype. The rearrangement links TRBV15 to TRBJ2-5, with 7 bases aligning to TRBD1. This CDR3 spans 14 amino acids. The V segment lost 6 bases and the J segment 2 bases; nucleotides outside the gene matches: 6. Germline V gene data show CDR1 as LNHNV and CDR2 as YYDKDF (reference sequence). Written as DNA, the CDR3 is TGTGCCACCAGTGGGGCAGGGGGTCAAGAGACCCAGTACTTC. The encoded protein is CATSGAGGQETQYF.

In this sample, this clonotype turned up a few times. The chain carries TRBV5-5 and TRBJ2-3, with D perhaps matching TRBD1 (5 bases). Germline V CDR1 and CDR2: SGHKS, YYEKEE (reference sequence). The germline V and J ends were trimmed by 0 bases and 2 bases, with 13 bases remaining between them. This CDR3 has 16 residues. In DNA, the CDR3 is TGTGCCAGCAGCTTGGAAACAGGACCGGTCACAGATACGCAGTATTTT. Encoded protein: CASSLETGPVTDTQYF.

The chain combines TRBV20-1 with TRBJ2-3; tentatively, D is TRBD1 (6 bases). The germline V gene encodes CDR1 DFQATT and CDR2 SNEGSKA (reference sequence). Trimming took 3 bases from V and 2 from J, leaving 15 bases between them. The CDR3 length is 15 residues. This CDR3 is CSASLDRIPTDTQYF. The CDR3, as DNA: TGCAGTGCTAGTCTCGACAGGATCCCCACAGATACGCAGTATTTT.

This clonotype was detected many times. The chain employs TRBV6-4 and TRBJ2-1, with no clear D. Germline values: CDR1 MRHNA, CDR2 SNTAGT. Trimming left V 2 bases short and J 6 bases short, with 5 bases between. The CDR3 totals 12 residues. The CDR3 protein is CASSDGINEQFF. In DNA, the CDR3 is TGTGCCAGCAGTGACGGTATCAATGAGCAGTTCTTC.